The TCR beta chain described here comes from a study of shared clonotypes between healthy human individuals. Across the whole study: Each donor's CD4 naive and CD4 memory cells filled three plates apiece, CD8 naive two, and CD8 memory one. Findings of the study overall: A reduction in generation probabilities was seen for non-shared clonotypes relative to those shared by all four donors.

The germline CDR1 and CDR2 sequences are SGHAT and FQNNGV. Between the trimmed V and J ends, which lost 5 bases and 3 bases, there was a span of 10 bases. The CDR3 extends over 13 amino acids. Measured with immunoSEQ multiplex PCR; TCRdb has only the in-frame clones, and not every one. The sample consists of a few million clones, 92% of them appearing once. About this clone: Its specificity is unknown.

The clonotype was recovered from a man younger than 35 in good health. Some clones in this sample may be carry-over from other donors' samples. Sequencing was performed on naive CD4+ T cells from PBMCs. The subset: CD45RA+ positively selected. The chain employs TRBV11-2 and TRBJ1-1; the D gene is possibly TRBD1 (5 bases). CDR3 region: CASSPGRYTEAFF. DNA of the CDR3: TGTGCCAGCAGCCCGGGGCGGTACACTGAAGCTTTCTTT.